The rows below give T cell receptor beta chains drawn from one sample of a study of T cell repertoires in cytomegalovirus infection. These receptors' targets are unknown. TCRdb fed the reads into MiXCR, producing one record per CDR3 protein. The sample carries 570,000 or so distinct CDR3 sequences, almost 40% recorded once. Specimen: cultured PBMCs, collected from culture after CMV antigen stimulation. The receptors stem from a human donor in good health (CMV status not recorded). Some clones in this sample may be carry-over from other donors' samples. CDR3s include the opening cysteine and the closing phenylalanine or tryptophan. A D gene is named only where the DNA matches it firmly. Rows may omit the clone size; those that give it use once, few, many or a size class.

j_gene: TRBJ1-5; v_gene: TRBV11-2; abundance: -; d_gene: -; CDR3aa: CASSFRADSRSNQPQHF; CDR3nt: TGTGCCAGCAGCTTTCGAGCCGACAGCAGAAGCAATCAGCCCCAGCATTTT
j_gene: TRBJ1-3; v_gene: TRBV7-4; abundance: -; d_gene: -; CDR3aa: CASKRDSGNTIYF; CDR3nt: TGTGCCAGCAAGAGAGACTCTGGAAACACCATATATTTT
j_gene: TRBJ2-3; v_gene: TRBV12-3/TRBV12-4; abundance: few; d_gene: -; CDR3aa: CASSSPWRGSTDTQYF; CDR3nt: TGTGCCAGCAGCTCCCCTTGGCGGGGTAGCACAGATACGCAGTATTTT
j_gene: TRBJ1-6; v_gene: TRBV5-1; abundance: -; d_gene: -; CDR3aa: CASSLDRSYNSPLHF; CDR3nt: TGCGCCAGCAGCTTGGACAGGAGTTATAATTCACCCCTCCACTTT
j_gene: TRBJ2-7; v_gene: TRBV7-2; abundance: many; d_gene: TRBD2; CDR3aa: CASSLGGGPYEQYF; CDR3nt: TGTGCCAGCAGCTTAGGCGGGGGACCCTACGAGCAGTACTTC
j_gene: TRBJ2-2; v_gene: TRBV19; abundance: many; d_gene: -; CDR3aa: CASSGAANTGELFF; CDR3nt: TGTGCCAGTTCCGGGGCAGCGAACACCGGGGAGCTGTTTTTT
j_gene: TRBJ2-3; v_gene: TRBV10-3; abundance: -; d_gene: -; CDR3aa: CATQGVDTQYF; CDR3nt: TGTGCCACCCAGGGCGTAGATACGCAGTATTTT
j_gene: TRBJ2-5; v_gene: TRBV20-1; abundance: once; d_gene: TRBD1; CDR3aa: CSAYHRGREETQYF; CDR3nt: TGCAGTGCTTATCACAGGGGGCGCGAAGAGACCCAGTACTTC
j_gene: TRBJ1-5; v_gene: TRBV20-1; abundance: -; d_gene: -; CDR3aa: CSARGPNSNQPQHF; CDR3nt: TGCAGTGCTAGAGGGCCAAACAGCAATCAGCCCCAGCATTTT
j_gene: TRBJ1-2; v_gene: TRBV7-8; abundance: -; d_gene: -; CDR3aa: CASSLLLDGYTF; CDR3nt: TGTGCCAGCAGCTTATTGCTGGATGGCTACACCTTC
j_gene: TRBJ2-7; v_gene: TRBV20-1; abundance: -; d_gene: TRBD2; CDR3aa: CSASFWRRGEYEQYF; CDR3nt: TGCAGTGCTAGTTTCTGGCGGCGGGGGGAGTACGAGCAGTACTTC
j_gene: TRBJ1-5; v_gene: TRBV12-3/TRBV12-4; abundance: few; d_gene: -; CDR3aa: CASGGRGQPQHF; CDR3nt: TGTGCCAGCGGAGGCAGGGGTCAGCCCCAGCATTTT
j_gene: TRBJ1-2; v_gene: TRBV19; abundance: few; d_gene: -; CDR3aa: CASSDFGGFNYGYTF; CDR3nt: TGTGCCAGTAGTGATTTCGGGGGGTTTAACTATGGCTACACCTTC
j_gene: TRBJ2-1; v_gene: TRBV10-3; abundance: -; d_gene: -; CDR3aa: CATGDRDHNEQFF; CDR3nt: TGTGCCACCGGCGACCGGGACCACAATGAGCAGTTCTTC
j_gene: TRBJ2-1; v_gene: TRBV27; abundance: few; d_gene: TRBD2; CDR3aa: CASSLTGGPYNEQFF; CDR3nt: TGTGCCAGCAGTTTAACGGGGGGGCCATACAATGAGCAGTTCTTC
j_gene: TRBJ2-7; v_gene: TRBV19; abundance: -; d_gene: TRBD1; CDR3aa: CASSMRQGTSYEQYF; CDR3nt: TGTGCCAGTAGTATGAGACAGGGGACCTCCTACGAGCAGTACTTC
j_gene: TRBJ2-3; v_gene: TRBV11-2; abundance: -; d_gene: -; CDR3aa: CASSSMGGPSTDTQYF; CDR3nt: TGTGCCAGCAGCTCAATGGGCGGACCTAGCACAGATACGCAGTATTTT
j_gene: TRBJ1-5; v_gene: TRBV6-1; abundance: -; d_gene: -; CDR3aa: CASRAVIGFEIQHF; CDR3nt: TGTGCCAGCAGAGCGGTCATAGGGTTCGAGATACAGCATTTT
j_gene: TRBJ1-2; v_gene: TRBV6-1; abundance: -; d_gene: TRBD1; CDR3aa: CASSQQGSGGYTF; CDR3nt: TGTGCCAGCAGTCAACAGGGGAGCGGTGGCTACACCTTC
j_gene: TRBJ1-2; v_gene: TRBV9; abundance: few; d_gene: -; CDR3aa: CASSVDLTGGDGYTF; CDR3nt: TGTGCCAGCAGCGTAGACCTTACCGGGGGGGATGGCTACACCTTC
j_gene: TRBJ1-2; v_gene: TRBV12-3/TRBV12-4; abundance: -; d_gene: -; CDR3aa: CASSRADGIYGYTF; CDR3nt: TGTGCCAGCAGCCGAGCGGACGGGATTTATGGCTACACCTTC
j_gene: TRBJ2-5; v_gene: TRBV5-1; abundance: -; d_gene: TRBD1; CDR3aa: CASSLGPRGLFETQYF; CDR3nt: TGCGCCAGCAGCTTGGGTCCCAGGGGGCTCTTTGAGACCCAGTACTTC
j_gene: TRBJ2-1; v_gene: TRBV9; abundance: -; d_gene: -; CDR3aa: CASDSGPAYNEQFF; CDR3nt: TGTGCCAGCGACTCGGGACCTGCTTACAATGAGCAGTTCTTC
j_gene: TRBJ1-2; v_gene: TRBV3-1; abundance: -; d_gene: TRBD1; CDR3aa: CASSQEDRGYGYTF; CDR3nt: TGTGCCAGCAGCCAAGAGGACAGGGGTTATGGCTACACCTTC
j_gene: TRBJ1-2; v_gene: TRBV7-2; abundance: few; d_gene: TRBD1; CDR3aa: CASSLGQGGDNPGYGYTF; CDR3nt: TGTGCCAGCAGCTTAGGGCAGGGGGGTGATAACCCAGGCTATGGCTACACCTTC
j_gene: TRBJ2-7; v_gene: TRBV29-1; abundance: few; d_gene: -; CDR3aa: CSVGTYYEQYF; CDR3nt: TGCAGCGTGGGGACTTACTACGAGCAGTACTTC
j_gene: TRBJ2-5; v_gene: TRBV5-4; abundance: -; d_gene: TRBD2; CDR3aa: CASSPTSGVQETQYF; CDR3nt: TGTGCCAGCAGCCCGACTAGCGGAGTTCAAGAGACCCAGTACTTC
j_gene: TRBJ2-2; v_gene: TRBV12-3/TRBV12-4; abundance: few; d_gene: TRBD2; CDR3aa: CASSALAGGAGELFF; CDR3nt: TGTGCCAGCAGCGCTCTAGCGGGGGGGGCCGGGGAGCTGTTTTTT
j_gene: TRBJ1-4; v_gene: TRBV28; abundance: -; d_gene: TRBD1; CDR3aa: CASSLPSGQGGKLFF; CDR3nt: TGTGCCAGCAGTTTACCTTCGGGACAGGGCGGGAAACTGTTTTTT
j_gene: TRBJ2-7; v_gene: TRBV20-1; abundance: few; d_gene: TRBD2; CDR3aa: CSARDWERDPSGEQYF; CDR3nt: TGCAGTGCTAGAGATTGGGAGCGGGACCCCTCTGGGGAGCAGTACTTC
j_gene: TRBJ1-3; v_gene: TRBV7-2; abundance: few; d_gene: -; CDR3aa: CASSLEGVFTGNTIYF; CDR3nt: TGTGCCAGCAGCTTAGAGGGGGTTTTCACTGGAAACACCATATATTTT